This T cell receptor beta chain was captured by sequencing in a study of T cells in narcolepsy. Assay used: immunoSEQ multiplex PCR; TCRdb lists only in-frame clones, some missing. The table lists about 30,000 clones, about four fifths of them singletons. The CDR3 sequence is 14 residues long. CDR1 and CDR2 (germline): SGHRS, YFSETQ. The J segment lost 1 base and the V segment lost 2 bases, leaving 1 base of the junction unmatched. V gene TRBV5-1 combines with J gene TRBJ2-5; 8 bases match TRBD1. The sequenced material came from CD45RA- memory CD4+ T cells from PBMCs. The receptor's source is a human donor with narcolepsy. The CDR3 spells CASSFGQGQETQYF. The CDR3 DNA is TGCGCCAGCAGCTTTGGACAGGGCCAAGAGACCCAGTACTTC.